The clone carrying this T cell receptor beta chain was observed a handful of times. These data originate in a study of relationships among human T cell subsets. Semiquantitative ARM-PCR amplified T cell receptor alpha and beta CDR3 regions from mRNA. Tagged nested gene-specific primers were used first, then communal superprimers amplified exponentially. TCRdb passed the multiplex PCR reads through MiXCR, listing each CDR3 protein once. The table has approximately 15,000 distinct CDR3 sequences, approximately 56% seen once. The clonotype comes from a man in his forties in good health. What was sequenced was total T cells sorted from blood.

The CDR3 nucleotides read TGCAGTGCTCGGTCCCAAACCGGAAATAAGGGGTACAATGAGCAGTTCTTC. It encodes CSARSQTGNKGYNEQFF. The chain has TRBV20-1 and TRBJ2-1; tentatively, D is TRBD1 (5 bases). The germline CDR1 and CDR2 sequences are DFQATT and SNEGSKA (reference sequence). This CDR3 comprises 17 residues. Trimming stripped 5 bases from V and 4 bases from J, with 24 bases between.